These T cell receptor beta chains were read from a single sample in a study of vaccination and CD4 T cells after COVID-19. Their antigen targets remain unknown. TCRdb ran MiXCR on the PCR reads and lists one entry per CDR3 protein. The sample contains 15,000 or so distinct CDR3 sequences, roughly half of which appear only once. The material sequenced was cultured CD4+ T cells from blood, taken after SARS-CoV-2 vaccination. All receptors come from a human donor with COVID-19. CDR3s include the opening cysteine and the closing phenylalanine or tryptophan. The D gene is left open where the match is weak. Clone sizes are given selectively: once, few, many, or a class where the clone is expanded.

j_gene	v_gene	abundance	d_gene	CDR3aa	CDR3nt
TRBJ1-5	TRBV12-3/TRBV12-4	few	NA	CASSPRREQQPQHF	TGTGCCAGCAGTCCGCGGCGAGAACAGCAGCCCCAGCATTTT
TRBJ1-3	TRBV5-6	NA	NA	CASSPRGPGNTIYF	TGTGCCAGCAGCCCCAGGGGTCCTGGAAACACCATATATTTT
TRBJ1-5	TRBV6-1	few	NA	CASPGPDLWQPQHF	TGTGCCAGCCCTGGGCCAGACCTTTGGCAGCCCCAGCATTTT
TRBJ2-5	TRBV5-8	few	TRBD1	CASSLGQGKETQYF	TGTGCCAGCAGTCTTGGACAGGGGAAAGAGACCCAGTACTTC
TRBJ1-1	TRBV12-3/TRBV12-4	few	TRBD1	CASSRQGNTEAFF	TGTGCCAGCAGTCGACAGGGAAACACTGAAGCTTTCTTT
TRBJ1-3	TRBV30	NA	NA	CAWTILRDGSGNTIYF	TGTGCCTGGACCATCCTGCGGGACGGCTCTGGAAACACCATATATTTT
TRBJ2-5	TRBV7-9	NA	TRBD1	CASSLGTGGVETQYF	TGTGCCAGCAGCTTAGGGACAGGGGGCGTGGAGACCCAGTACTTC
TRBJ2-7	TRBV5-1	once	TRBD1	CASSLRTGTSAEQYF	TGCGCCAGCAGTTTGCGGACAGGGACCTCGGCCGAGCAGTACTTC
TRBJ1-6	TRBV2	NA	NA	CASSEAGRSYNSPLHF	TGTGCCAGCAGTGAGGCGGGGCGCTCCTATAATTCACCCCTCCACTTT
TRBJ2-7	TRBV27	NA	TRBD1	CASSSRTGSSYEQYF	TGTGCCAGCAGCTCGAGGACAGGGTCCTCCTACGAGCAGTACTTC
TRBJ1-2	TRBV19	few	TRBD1	CASSIPRTGVYGYTF	TGTGCCAGTAGTATCCCAAGGACAGGGGTCTATGGCTACACCTTC
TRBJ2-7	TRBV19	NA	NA	CASSTAGATSQLGEQYF	TGTGCCAGTAGTACGGCCGGGGCGACTTCACAATTGGGCGAGCAGTACTTC
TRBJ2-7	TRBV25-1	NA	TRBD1	CASSKAGTVYEQYF	TGTGCCAGCAGTAAAGCCGGGACAGTCTACGAGCAGTACTTC
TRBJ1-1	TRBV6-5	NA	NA	CASSYSGWGAGNTEAFF	TGTGCCAGCAGTTACTCCGGATGGGGGGCAGGAAACACTGAAGCTTTCTTT
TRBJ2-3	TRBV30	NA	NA	CAWSGAGTDTQYF	TGTGCCTGGTCGGGGGCCGGCACAGATACGCAGTATTTT
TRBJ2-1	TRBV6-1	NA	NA	CASRGGTESYNEQFF	TGTGCCAGCAGGGGGGGGACAGAGTCCTACAATGAGCAGTTCTTC
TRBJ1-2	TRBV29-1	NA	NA	CSATGAGYTF	TGCAGCGCAACGGGGGCTGGCTACACCTTC
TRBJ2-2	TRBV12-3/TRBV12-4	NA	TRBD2	CASSLLAGVGELFF	TGTGCCAGCAGTTTACTAGCGGGGGTTGGGGAGCTGTTTTTT
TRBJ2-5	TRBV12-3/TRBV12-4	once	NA	CASSAMQTQYF	TGTGCCAGCAGTGCAATGCAGACCCAGTACTTC
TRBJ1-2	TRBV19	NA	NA	CASSIVGAGARANYGYTF	TGTGCCAGTAGTATAGTGGGTGCGGGGGCCCGCGCTAACTATGGCTACACCTTC
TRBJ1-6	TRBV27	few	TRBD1	CASQWDRTGSPLHF	TGTGCCAGCCAGTGGGACAGGACGGGGTCACCCCTCCACTTT
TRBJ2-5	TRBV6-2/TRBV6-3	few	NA	CASSYFGSGQETQYF	TGTGCCAGCAGTTACTTTGGTAGCGGCCAAGAGACCCAGTACTTC
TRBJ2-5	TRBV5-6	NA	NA	CASSLSSGLRETQYF	TGTGCCAGCAGCTTGTCGTCAGGGTTAAGGGAGACCCAGTACTTC
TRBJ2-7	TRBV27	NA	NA	CASHRGSSYEQYF	TGTGCCTCCCACCGGGGCAGCTCCTACGAGCAGTACTTC
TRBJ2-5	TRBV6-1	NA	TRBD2	CASGGGWGGETQYF	TGTGCCAGCGGGGGGGGTTGGGGTGGCGAGACCCAGTACTTC
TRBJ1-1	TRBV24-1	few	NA	CATSDGVNTEAFF	TGTGCCACCAGTGATGGGGTAAACACTGAAGCTTTCTTT
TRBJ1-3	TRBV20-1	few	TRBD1	CSATGQGPGNTIYF	TGCAGTGCCACAGGACAGGGGCCTGGAAACACCATATATTTT
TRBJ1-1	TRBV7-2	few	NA	CASSSGGQFLKAFF	TGTGCCAGCAGCTCCGGCGGACAGTTCCTCAAAGCTTTCTTT
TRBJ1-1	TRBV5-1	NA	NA	CASSPERSGLSTEAFF	TGCGCCAGCAGCCCGGAGCGATCAGGGTTATCCACTGAAGCTTTCTTT
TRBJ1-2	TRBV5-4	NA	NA	CASSLAGSVGGYGYTF	TGTGCCAGCAGCTTGGCCGGTTCGGTAGGGGGCTATGGCTACACCTTC
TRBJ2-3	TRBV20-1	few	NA	CSAPKDSTDTQYF	TGCAGTGCTCCCAAGGACAGCACAGATACGCAGTATTTT
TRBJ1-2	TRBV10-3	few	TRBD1	CAISPTGAPDGYTF	TGTGCCATCAGTCCAACAGGGGCCCCAGACGGCTACACCTTC
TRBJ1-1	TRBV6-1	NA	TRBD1	CASETGGAHTEAFF	TGTGCCAGCGAGACAGGGGGCGCCCACACTGAAGCTTTCTTT